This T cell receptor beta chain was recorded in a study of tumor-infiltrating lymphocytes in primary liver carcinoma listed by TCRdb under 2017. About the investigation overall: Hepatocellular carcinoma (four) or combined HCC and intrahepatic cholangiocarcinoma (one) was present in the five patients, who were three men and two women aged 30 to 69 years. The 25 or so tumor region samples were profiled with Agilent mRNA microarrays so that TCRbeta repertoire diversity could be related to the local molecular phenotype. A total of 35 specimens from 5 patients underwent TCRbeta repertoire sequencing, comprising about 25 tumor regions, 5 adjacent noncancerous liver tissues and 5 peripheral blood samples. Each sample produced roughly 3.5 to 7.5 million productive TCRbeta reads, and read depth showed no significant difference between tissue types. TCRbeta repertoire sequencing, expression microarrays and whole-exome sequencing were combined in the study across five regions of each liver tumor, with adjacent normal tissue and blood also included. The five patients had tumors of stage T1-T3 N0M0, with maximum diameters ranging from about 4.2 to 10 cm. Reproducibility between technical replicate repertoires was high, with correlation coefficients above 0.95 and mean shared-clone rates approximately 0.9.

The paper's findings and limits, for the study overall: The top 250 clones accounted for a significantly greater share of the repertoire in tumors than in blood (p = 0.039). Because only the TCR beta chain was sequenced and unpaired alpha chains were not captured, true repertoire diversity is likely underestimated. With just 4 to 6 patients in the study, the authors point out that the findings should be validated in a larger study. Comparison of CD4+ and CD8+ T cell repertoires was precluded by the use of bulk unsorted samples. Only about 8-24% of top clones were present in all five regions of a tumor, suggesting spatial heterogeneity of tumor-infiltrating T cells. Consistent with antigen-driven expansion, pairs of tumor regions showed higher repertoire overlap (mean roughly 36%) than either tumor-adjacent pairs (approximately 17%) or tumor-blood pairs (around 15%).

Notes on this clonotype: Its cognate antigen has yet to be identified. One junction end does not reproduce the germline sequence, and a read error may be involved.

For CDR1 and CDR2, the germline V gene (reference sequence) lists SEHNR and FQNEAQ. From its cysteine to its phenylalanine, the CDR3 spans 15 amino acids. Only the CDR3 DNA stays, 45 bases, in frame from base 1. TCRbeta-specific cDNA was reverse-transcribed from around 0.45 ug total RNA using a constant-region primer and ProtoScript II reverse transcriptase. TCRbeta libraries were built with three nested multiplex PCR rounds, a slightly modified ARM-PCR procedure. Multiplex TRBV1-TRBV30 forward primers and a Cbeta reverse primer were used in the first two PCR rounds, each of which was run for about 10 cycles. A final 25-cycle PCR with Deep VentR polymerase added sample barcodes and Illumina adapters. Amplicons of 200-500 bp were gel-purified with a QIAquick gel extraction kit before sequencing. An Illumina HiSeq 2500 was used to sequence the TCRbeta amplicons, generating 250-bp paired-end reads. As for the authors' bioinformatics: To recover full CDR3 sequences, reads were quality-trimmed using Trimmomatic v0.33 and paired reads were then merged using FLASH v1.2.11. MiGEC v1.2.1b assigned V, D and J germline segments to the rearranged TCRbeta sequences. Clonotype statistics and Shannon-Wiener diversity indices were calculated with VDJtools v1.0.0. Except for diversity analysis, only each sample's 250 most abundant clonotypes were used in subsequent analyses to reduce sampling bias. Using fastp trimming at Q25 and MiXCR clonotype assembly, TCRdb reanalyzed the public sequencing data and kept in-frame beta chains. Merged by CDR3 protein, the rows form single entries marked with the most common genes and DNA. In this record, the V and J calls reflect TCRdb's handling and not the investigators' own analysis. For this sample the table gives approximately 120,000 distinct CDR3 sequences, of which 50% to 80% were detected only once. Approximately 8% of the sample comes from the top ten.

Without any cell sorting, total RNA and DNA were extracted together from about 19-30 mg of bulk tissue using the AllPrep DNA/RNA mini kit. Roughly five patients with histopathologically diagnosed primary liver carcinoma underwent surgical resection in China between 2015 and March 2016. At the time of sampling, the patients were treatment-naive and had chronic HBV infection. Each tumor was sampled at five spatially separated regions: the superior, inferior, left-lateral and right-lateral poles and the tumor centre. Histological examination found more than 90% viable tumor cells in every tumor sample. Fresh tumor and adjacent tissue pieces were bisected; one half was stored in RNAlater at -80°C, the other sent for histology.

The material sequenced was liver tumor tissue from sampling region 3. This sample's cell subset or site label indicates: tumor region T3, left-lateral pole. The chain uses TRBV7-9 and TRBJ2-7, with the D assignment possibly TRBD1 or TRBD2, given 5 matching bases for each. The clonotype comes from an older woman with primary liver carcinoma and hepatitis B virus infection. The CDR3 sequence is CASSRDAWSSYKQYF. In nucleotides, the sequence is TGTGCCAGCAGCAGGGACGCCTGGAGCTCCTACAAGCAGTACTTC.